This TCR beta chain was found in a study of CD4 and CD8 cells across lung adenocarcinoma regions (dated by TCRdb to the late 2010s). Study-level background: The study examined intratumor heterogeneity of the T cell receptor repertoire by comparing tumor centers with tumor margins.

Donors were patients with localized lung adenocarcinoma, a subtype of non-small cell lung cancer. These samples came from the margins of localized lung adenocarcinomas. For TCR repertoire analysis, CD4+ T cells from tumor tissue were profiled apart from CD8+ T cells. The library relied on PCR. TCRdb records HiSeq X Ten as the sequencer. Using fastp at Q25 and MiXCR, TCRdb reprocessed the public reads and kept productive beta chains. CDR3 protein duplicates are merged, each entry listing the most common genes and DNA. The sample table holds some 3,500 distinct CDR3 sequences, of which 45% to 65% were seen once. The biggest ten clones account for about 20% of the sample. This clonotype was detected once. Its antigen remains undetermined. There are no base qualities to consult, and no much larger clone falls within one base. One read provides weak support. This sequence was found in a female donor with lung adenocarcinoma. The CD4 and CD8 labels of this study may be unreliable. Material: CD4+ T cells from the margin of a lung tumor. This specimen's cell subset or site label, interpreted: tumor margin region.

The nucleotides are TGTGCGGGGAGCGGGGGTCCTGCCCCAGATACGCAGTATTTT. It translates as CAGSGGPAPDTQYF. The V and J segments used are TRBV7-2 and TRBJ2-3, with 8 bases matching TRBD2. The CDR3 numbers 14 residues from cysteine through phenylalanine. The sequence is cut down to CDR3 DNA, 42 bases in frame from base 1. CDR1 SGHTA and CDR2 FQGNSA are derived from the germline V gene.